This is a list of T cell receptor beta chains from one sample in a study of CD8 T cells in ankylosing spondylitis. One entry per CDR3 protein results from TCRdb running MiXCR on the 5' RACE reads. Among approximately 400,000 distinct CDR3 sequences listed, 15% to 20% were seen once. Material for sequencing was blood, either unsorted or a sorted T cell fraction (not recorded which). All receptors derive from a male donor with ankylosing spondylitis. CDR3s include the opening cysteine and the closing phenylalanine or tryptophan. The order of the fields is V gene, D gene, J gene, CDR3 protein. D genes are given only for firm matches.

TRBV20-1	TRBD1	TRBJ2-1	CSARGQGPYNEQFF
TRBV5-1	-	TRBJ2-1	CASSLTYDEQFF
TRBV15	-	TRBJ1-3	CATSIEVGVGNTIYF
TRBV12-3/TRBV12-4	TRBD1	TRBJ1-2	CASSETGGTNYGYTF
TRBV7-9	TRBD1	TRBJ2-1	CASSAGQASSYNEQFF
TRBV7-2	-	TRBJ2-5	CASSPYLQETQYF
TRBV5-1	TRBD2	TRBJ2-1	CASSLGLAGRVQFF
TRBV7-6	-	TRBJ2-7	CASSKGGLVGYEQYF
TRBV24-1	-	TRBJ2-1	CATSDLSDGRGLNEQFF
TRBV5-1	-	TRBJ1-1	CASSFSNSLNTEAFF
TRBV18	TRBD1	TRBJ2-7	CASSPPGTVQTYEQYF
TRBV7-9	TRBD1	TRBJ1-4	CASSHLETGANEKLFF
TRBV7-2	-	TRBJ1-5	CASGREGNQPQHF
TRBV7-9	-	TRBJ2-7	CASSLVDAFSF
TRBV6-1	-	TRBJ1-1	CASSARTVNTEAFF
TRBV7-2	TRBD2	TRBJ2-1	CASSLNVLAGGHEQFF
TRBV30	-	TRBJ1-6	CAWSLQDNSPLHF
TRBV5-1	TRBD1	TRBJ1-1	CASSLVGTGGTEAFF
TRBV4-1	-	TRBJ1-2	CASSRAGDNYGYTF
TRBV7-3	TRBD1	TRBJ2-1	CASSSGQGYYNEQFF
TRBV27	-	TRBJ2-2	CASSLTGGRTGELFF
TRBV18	TRBD2	TRBJ2-1	CASSPLGLDYNEQFF
TRBV5-1	-	TRBJ2-1	CASSQTDSYNEQFF
TRBV27	TRBD1	TRBJ1-6	CASSTRQGYSPLHF
TRBV7-2	TRBD2	TRBJ2-5	CASTPGTSGRFAETQYF
TRBV12-3/TRBV12-4	-	TRBJ1-1	CASSKFSGVNTEAFF
TRBV9	-	TRBJ2-7	CASSEGSGPTYEQYF
TRBV5-6	-	TRBJ2-4	CASSLVGRAKNIQYF
TRBV3-1	-	TRBJ2-5	CASSQVRETQYF
TRBV11-1	-	TRBJ1-4	CASSLAGDRNEKLFF
TRBV5-1	-	TRBJ1-2	CASSAGRTVYGYTF
TRBV20-1	TRBD1	TRBJ1-1	CSASKGAPNTEAFF
TRBV6-5	-	TRBJ2-1	CASSYRARNEQFF
TRBV9	-	TRBJ1-2	CASSTHVGGAYGYTF
TRBV27	-	TRBJ2-7	CASSRRDPSYEQYF
TRBV20-1	-	TRBJ2-3	CSARVEGTDTQYF
TRBV28	-	TRBJ2-3	CASSLRGRRQTDTQYF
TRBV12-3/TRBV12-4	TRBD2	TRBJ2-1	CASSLKGGGAYNEQFF
TRBV6-2/TRBV6-3	TRBD1	TRBJ1-5	CASSSGGGTGGNQPQHF
TRBV6-1	-	TRBJ1-2	CASRGPTNYGYTF
TRBV2	-	TRBJ2-5	CASSEHGETQYF
TRBV11-1	TRBD1	TRBJ1-2	CASSLHYGDRAQGYGYTF
TRBV20-1	-	TRBJ1-5	CSARDPAEAGNQPQHF
TRBV29-1	-	TRBJ1-2	CSAATVTNYGYTF
TRBV12-3/TRBV12-4	TRBD2	TRBJ2-5	CASSLVLAGGLETQYF
TRBV6-1	-	TRBJ2-5	CASSLRVEETQYF
TRBV5-1	TRBD2	TRBJ2-5	CASSLAASGGRGETQYF
TRBV5-1	TRBD1	TRBJ2-5	CASSLQGQVRETQYF
TRBV20-1	TRBD1	TRBJ1-2	CSASSTGAVYGYTF
TRBV7-3	-	TRBJ2-1	CASGSGTAYNEQFF
TRBV7-8	-	TRBJ2-2	CASSPKGELFF
TRBV12-3/TRBV12-4	-	TRBJ1-1	CASSLGRHRLEAFF
TRBV15	TRBD1	TRBJ1-1	CATSGTGVVYTEAFF
TRBV18	-	TRBJ2-7	CASSSGTGDEQYF